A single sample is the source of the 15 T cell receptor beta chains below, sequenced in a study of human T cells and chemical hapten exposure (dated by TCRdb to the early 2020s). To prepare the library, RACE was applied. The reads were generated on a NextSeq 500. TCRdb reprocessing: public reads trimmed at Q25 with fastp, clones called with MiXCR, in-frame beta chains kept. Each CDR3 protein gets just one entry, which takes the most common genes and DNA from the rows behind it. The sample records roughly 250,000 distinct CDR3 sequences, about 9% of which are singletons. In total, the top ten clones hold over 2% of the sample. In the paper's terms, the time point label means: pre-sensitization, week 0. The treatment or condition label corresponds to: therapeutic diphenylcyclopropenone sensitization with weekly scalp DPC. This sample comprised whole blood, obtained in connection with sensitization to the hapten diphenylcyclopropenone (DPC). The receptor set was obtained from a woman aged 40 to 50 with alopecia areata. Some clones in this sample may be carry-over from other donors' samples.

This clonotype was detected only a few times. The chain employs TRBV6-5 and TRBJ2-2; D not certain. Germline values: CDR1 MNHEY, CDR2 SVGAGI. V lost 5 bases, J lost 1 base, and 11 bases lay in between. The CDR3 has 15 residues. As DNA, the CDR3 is TGTGCCAGCAGTCCCCTATTCCAGAACACCGGGGAGCTGTTTTTT. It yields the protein CASSPLFQNTGELFF.

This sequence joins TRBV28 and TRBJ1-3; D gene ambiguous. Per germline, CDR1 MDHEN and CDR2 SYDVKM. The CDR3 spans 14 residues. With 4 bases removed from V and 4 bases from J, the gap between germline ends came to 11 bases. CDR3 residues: CASSSPRSGNTIYF. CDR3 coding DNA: TGTGCCAGCAGTTCTCCGCGGAGCGGAAACACCATATATTTT.

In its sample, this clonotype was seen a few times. CDR3 residues: CASSVTRQDIYGYTF. In DNA, the CDR3 is TGTGCCAGCAGTGTAACCCGCCAGGATATTTATGGCTACACCTTC. The chain uses TRBV2 and TRBJ1-2; no clear D gene. Germline assignment: CDR1 SNHLY and CDR2 FYNNEI. Trimming left V 4 bases short and J 5 bases short, with 17 bases between. This CDR3 is built from 15 residues.

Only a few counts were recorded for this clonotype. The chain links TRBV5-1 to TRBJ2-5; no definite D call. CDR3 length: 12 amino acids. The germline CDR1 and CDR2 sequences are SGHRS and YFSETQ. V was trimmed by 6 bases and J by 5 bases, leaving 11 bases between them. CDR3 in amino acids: CASTYDSETQYF. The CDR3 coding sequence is TGCGCCAGCACCTATGATAGCGAGACCCAGTACTTC.

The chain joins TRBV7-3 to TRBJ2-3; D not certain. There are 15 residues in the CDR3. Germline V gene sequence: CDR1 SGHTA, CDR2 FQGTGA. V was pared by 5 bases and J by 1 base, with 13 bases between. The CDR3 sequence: CASSPRVGGTDTQYF. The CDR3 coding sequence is TGTGCCAGCAGCCCCCGAGTGGGCGGCACAGATACGCAGTATTTT.

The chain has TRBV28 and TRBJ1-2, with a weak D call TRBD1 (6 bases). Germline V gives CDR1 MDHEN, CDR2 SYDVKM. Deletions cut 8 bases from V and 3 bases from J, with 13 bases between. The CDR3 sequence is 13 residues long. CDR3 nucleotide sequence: TGTGCCAGCGGTACAGGGCAAGACTATGGCTACACCTTC. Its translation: CASGTGQDYGYTF.

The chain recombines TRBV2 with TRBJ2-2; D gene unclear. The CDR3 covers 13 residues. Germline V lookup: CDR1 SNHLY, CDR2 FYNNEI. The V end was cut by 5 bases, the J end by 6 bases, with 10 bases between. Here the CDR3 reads CASSFKKSGELFF. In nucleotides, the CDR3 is TGTGCCAGCAGTTTTAAAAAGTCCGGGGAGCTGTTTTTT.

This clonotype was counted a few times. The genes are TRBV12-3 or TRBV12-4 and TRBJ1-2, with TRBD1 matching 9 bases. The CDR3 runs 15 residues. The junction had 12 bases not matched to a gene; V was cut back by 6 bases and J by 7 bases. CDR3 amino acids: CASRPGTGRVGGYTF. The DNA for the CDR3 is TGTGCCAGCAGACCCGGGACAGGGAGAGTCGGTGGCTACACCTTC.

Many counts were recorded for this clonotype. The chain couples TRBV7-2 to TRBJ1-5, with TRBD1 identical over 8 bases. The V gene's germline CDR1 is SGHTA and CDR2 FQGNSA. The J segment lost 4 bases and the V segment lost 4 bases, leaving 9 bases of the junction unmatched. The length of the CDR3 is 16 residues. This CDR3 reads CASSSLQGGGNQPQHF. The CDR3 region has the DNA TGTGCCAGCAGCTCGCTACAGGGGGGCGGGAATCAGCCCCAGCATTTT.

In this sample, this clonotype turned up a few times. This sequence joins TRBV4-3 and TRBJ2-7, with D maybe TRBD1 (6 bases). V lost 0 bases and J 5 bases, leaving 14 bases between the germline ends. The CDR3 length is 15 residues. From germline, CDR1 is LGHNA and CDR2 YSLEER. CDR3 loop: CASSQDRGFVNEQYF. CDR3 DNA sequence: TGCGCCAGCAGCCAAGATAGGGGGTTCGTCAACGAGCAGTACTTC.

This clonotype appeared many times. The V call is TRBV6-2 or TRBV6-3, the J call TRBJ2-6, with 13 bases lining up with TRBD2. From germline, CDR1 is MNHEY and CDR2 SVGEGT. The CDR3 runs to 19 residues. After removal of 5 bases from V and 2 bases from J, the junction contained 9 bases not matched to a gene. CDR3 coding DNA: TGTGCCAGCAGTCAACCGAGGACTAGCGGGAGAACTGGGGCCAACGTCCTGACTTTC. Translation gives CASSQPRTSGRTGANVLTF.

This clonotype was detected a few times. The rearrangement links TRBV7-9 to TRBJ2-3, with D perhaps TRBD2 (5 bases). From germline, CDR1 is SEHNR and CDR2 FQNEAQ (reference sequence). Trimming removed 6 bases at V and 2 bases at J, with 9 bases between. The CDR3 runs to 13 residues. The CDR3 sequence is CASRDWHTDTQYF. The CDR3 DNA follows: TGTGCCAGCAGGGACTGGCACACAGATACGCAGTATTTT.

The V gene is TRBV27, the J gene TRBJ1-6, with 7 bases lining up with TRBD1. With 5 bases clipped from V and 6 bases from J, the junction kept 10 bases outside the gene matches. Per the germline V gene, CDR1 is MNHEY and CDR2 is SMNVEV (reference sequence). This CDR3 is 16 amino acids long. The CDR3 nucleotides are TGTGCCAGCAGTCCACACCAAGGGGGCGGTAATTCACCCCTCCACTTT. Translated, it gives CASSPHQGGGNSPLHF.

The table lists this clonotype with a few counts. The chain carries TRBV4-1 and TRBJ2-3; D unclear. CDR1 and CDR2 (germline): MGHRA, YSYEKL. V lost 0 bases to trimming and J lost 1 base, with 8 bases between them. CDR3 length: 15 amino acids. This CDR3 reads CASSQDASGTDTQYF. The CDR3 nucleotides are TGCGCCAGCAGCCAAGATGCGTCAGGCACAGATACGCAGTATTTT.

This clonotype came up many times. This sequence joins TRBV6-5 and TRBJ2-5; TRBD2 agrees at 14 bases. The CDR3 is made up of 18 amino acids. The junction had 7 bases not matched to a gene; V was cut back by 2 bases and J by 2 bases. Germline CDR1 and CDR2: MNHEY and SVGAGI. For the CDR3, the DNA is TGTGCCAGCAGTTACCCGACTAGCGGGAGGGCCTCACAAGAGACCCAGTACTTC. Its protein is CASSYPTSGRASQETQYF.